This T cell receptor (beta chain) was captured by sequencing in a study of identical twins. A universal primer site was created by template switching, with the cDNA bearing unique molecular identifiers. TCRdb reprocessed the 5' RACE reads via MiXCR and lists one record per CDR3 protein. The sample includes approximately 230,000 distinct CDR3 sequences, 6.5% seen only once; the top ten take less than 15%. Study findings and constraints: Abundant beta clonotypes from cord blood bore fewer insertions; memory repertoires lacked this pattern.

The sample holds many counts of this clonotype. The antigen is unknown. Germline CDR1 is SGHVS and CDR2 is FQNEAQ. This CDR3 has 14 residues. Trimming took 4 bases from V and 2 from J, leaving 12 bases between them. The sample was also reused in another study, on T cells expressing NK-cell markers. This second report adds: Researchers got TCR beta repertoires out of sorted CD3+CD56+NKG2C+, CD3+CD56+NKG2C- and CD3+CD56-NKG2C+ T cells.

V and J are TRBV7-8 and TRBJ2-7; the D is unclear. The clonotype originates from a woman under 30 in good health. Sample: CD8+ T cells sorted from blood. CDR3 amino acids: CASSSPVAPYEQYF. DNA for the CDR3: TGTGCCAGCAGCTCCCCGGTTGCCCCCTACGAGCAGTACTTC.